This T cell receptor beta chain was sequenced for a study of radiotherapy plus CTLA-4 blockade in lung cancer (dated by TCRdb to the late 2010s). As for the study more broadly: Objective responses were observed in 15% to 20% of enrolled patients, and disease control was achieved in 30% to 40%. Beyond this particular receptor, the publication reports: After treatment with radiotherapy and ipilimumab, TCR clones that originated in tumors expanded in peripheral blood. The strongest predictors of response, as reported, were early dynamic changes in blood T cell clones along with a rise in serum interferon-beta after radiation.

Receptors were amplified or captured by the immunoSEQ multiplex PCR assay. TCRdb provides this immuneACCESS table in a form limited to in-frame rearrangements. Some clones are lacking; in checked studies, under half of them reflect an unresolved V gene, and why the rest are absent is not known. In this sample the table shows 75,000 or so clones, approximately 80% of which occur a single time. The ten biggest clones cover roughly 7% of the sample. CDR1 LNHDA and CDR2 SQIVND were looked up in the germline V gene (reference sequence). V loses 0 bases of germline sequence and J loses 5 bases, and the interval between the two ends is 13 bases. The CDR3 goes from the cysteine to the phenylalanine over 15 residues. Only the CDR3 DNA is retained, 45 bases long and in frame from the first base. The study evaluated CTLA-4 blockade (ipilimumab) given together with focal radiation therapy in patients who had chemo-refractory metastatic non-small-cell lung cancer.

Details on this clone: Its antigen remains undetermined. Base qualities are not at hand, and no much larger clone is one base apart.

This receptor was obtained from a human donor with non-small cell lung cancer who had a complete response to radiotherapy plus ipilimumab. Sequences were derived from peripheral blood, sampled from a patient treated with radiotherapy plus ipilimumab. Rearrangement joined TRBV19 to TRBJ1-1; the D gene is possibly TRBD1, with 5 bases matching. The DNA is as follows: TGTGCCAGTAGTATAGATCCGCGGGGGATGACTGAAGCTTTCTTT. This sequence encodes CASSIDPRGMTEAFF. Supplemented by the reference TRBV19 and TRBJ1-1 proteins around the CDR3, the complete variable domain is DGGITQSPKYLFRKEGQNVTLSCEQNLNHDAMYWYRQDPGQGLRLIYYSQIVNDFQKGDIAEGYSVSREKKESFPLTVTSAQKNPTAFYLCASSIDPRGMTEAFFGQGTRLTVV.